These 15 T cell receptor beta chains were all obtained from the same sample, sequenced in a study of identifying expanded T cells in peripheral blood. Assay: immunoSEQ multiplex PCR; the TCRdb copy retains only in-frame clones and omits some. The repertoire holds around 130,000 clones, with around 88% as singletons. Material for sequencing was blood. The receptors shown here come from a person aged 18 to 70 in good health.

This clone was seen just once. The chain couples TRBV4-1 to TRBJ1-4; no reliable D call. The CDR3 has 15 residues. V was shortened by 3 bases and J by 3 bases, with 11 bases between the two germline ends. Per the germline V gene, CDR1 is MGHRA and CDR2 is YSYEKL. The DNA for the CDR3 is TGCGCCAGCAGCCATCAAGCTGTACCTAATGAAAAACTGTTTTTT. Protein product: CASSHQAVPNEKLFF.

As DNA, the CDR3 is TGTGCCAGCAGCTTAGGAGGAACTAATGAAAAACTGTTTTTT. Encoded protein: CASSLGGTNEKLFF. The chain recombines TRBV5-6 with TRBJ1-4; D gene uncertain. Looked up from germline, CDR1 is SGHDT and CDR2 is YYEEEE. The CDR3 is 14 amino acids. With 2 bases removed from V and 1 base from J, the gap between germline ends came to 6 bases.

Comment on this clone: The same CDR3 can be traced to other DNA sequences in this sample. This chain uses TRBV6-4 with TRBJ2-1, with D unresolved. The CDR3 is made up of 13 amino acids. Germline V gene lookup returns CDR1 MRHNA and CDR2 SNTAGT. V gave up 0 bases and J gave up 5 bases, with 5 bases separating them. CDR3: CASSDSLNNEQFF. The CDR3 DNA is TGTGCCAGCAGTGACTCGTTAAACAATGAGCAGTTCTTC.

V and J are TRBV25-1 and TRBJ1-3; D gene ambiguous. V was pared by 5 bases and J by 4 bases, with 12 bases between. The CDR3 extends over 14 amino acids. Germline V gene lookup returns CDR1 MGHDK and CDR2 SYGVNS. CDR3 sequence reads: CASSFSDRGNTIYF. DNA for the CDR3: TGTGCCAGCAGTTTCTCGGATCGCGGAAACACCATATATTTT. Full variable domain (rest looked up from reference TRBV25-1 and TRBJ1-3): EADIYQTPRYLVIGTGKKITLECSQTMGHDKMYWYQQDPGMELHLIHYSYGVNSTEKGDLSSESTVSRIRTEHFPLTLESARPSHTSQYLCASSFSDRGNTIYFGEGSWLTVV.

V gene TRBV7-9 combines with J gene TRBJ1-6; D is undetermined. V was trimmed by 4 bases and J by 8 bases, leaving 18 bases between them. Germline CDR1 reads SEHNR; CDR2 reads FQNEAQ (reference sequence). The CDR3 consists of 16 residues. The CDR3 protein is CASSYGLTGGHSPLHF. DNA of the CDR3: TGTGCCAGCAGCTACGGACTAACCGGAGGGCATTCACCCCTCCACTTT.

The rearrangement joins TRBV6-1 to TRBJ1-3; TRBD1 matches 7 bases. V gave up 6 bases and J gave up 1 base; unmatched junction bases: 6. Per germline, CDR1 MNHNS and CDR2 SASEGT. This CDR3 is 15 amino acids long. The CDR3 loop reads CASSDRVPSGNTIYF. The CDR3, as DNA: TGTGCCAGCAGCGACAGGGTCCCATCTGGAAACACCATATATTTT.

This clone was recorded only once. The chain employs TRBV7-9 and TRBJ1-2; 7 bases line up with TRBD1. The trim removed 4 bases at V and 6 bases at J, leaving 5 bases unmatched. CDR3 length: 13 amino acids. CDR1 and CDR2 (germline): SEHNR, FQNEAQ (reference sequence). CDR3 sequence: CASSSGQRDGYTF. The DNA of the CDR3 is TGTGCCAGCAGCTCGGGACAGCGAGATGGCTACACCTTC.

The rearrangement uses TRBV27 and TRBJ2-2; D is possibly TRBD1 (6 bases). From germline, CDR1 is MNHEY and CDR2 SMNVEV (reference sequence). This CDR3 is built from 15 residues. Trimming took off 7 bases at V and 5 bases at J, with 17 bases between the two ends. The CDR3 nucleotides read TGTGCCAGCACCCTGGGGGCAGGGAATACCGGGGAGCTGTTTTTT. It yields the protein CASTLGAGNTGELFF.

The chain employs TRBV29-1 and TRBJ1-2, with D possibly matching TRBD1 (5 bases). Germline V gives CDR1 SQVTM, CDR2 ANQGSEA. This CDR3 is 12 amino acids long. V lost 3 bases and J lost 8, with 13 bases in between. This chain's CDR3 is CSVEQGAGGYTF. In DNA, the CDR3 is TGCAGCGTTGAGCAGGGAGCGGGCGGCTACACCTTC. The whole variable domain, remainder taken from reference TRBV29-1 and TRBJ1-2, is SAVISQKPSRDICQRGTSLTIQCQVDSQVTMMFWYRQQPGQSLTLIATANQGSEATYESGFVIDKFPISRPNLTFSTLTVSNMSPEDSSIYLCSVEQGAGGYTFGSGTRLTVV.

The chain employs TRBV28 and TRBJ1-6; D might be TRBD1 (6 bases). Germline CDR1 MDHEN, CDR2 SYDVKM. Between the trimmed V and J ends, which lost 1 base and 7 bases, there was a span of 17 bases. This CDR3 comprises 17 residues. CDR3 sequence: CASSLYLSRGENSPLHF. CDR3 in DNA: TGTGCCAGCAGTTTATACCTATCCAGGGGTGAAAATTCACCCCTCCACTTT.

The chain joins TRBV14 to TRBJ2-2; possible D gene TRBD1, 5 bases. From germline, CDR1 is SGHDN and CDR2 FVKESK. The CDR3 has 16 amino acids. V was pared by 1 base and J by 3 bases, with 12 bases between. The chain's CDR3 is CASSQVSGLYTGELFF. DNA of the CDR3: TGTGCCAGCAGCCAAGTTTCAGGGTTGTACACCGGGGAGCTGTTTTTT.

Details on this clone: Other DNA variants within this sample encode the same CDR3. The chain is built from TRBV6-1 and TRBJ1-2, with a weak D call TRBD1 (6 bases). The CDR3 has 13 residues. Germline loops: CDR1 MNHNS, CDR2 SASEGT. V was cut by 4 bases and J by 2 bases, with 8 bases left in between. In nucleotides, the CDR3 is TGTGCCAGCAGTGTCCAGGGGAACTATGGCTACACCTTC. Encoded protein: CASSVQGNYGYTF.

The CDR3 DNA is TGTGCCAGCAGCGTAGTGTTAGGGACAGAAAACACCGGGGAGCTGTTTTTT. Encoded protein: CASSVVLGTENTGELFF. The V gene is TRBV9, the J gene TRBJ2-2, with 7 positions matching TRBD1. Germline-derived CDR1 and CDR2 are SGDLS and YYNGEE. V lost 0 bases, J lost 2 bases, and 7 bases stayed unmatched. The CDR3 runs 17 residues.

This clone came up many times. The chain couples TRBV19 to TRBJ2-4; D gene ambiguous. The V and J ends lost 5 bases and 7 bases respectively, with 15 bases between them. The CDR3 is 14 residues long. Germline assignment: CDR1 LNHDA and CDR2 SQIVND (reference sequence). Here the CDR3 reads CASSGSDPDNIQYF. Here the CDR3 DNA reads TGTGCCAGTAGTGGGTCGGACCCGGACAACATTCAGTACTTC.

This clone occurred once. The V call is TRBV11-2, the J call TRBJ2-1, with D tentatively TRBD2 (5 bases). Trimming removed 1 base at V and 8 bases at J, with 9 bases between. Looked up from germline, CDR1 is SGHAT and CDR2 is FQNNGV. There are 13 residues in the CDR3. The CDR3 coding sequence is TGTGCCAGCAGCTTAGGGACTGTGGATGAGCAGTTCTTC. Protein sequence: CASSLGTVDEQFF.